These 17 T cell receptor beta chains were sequenced from one sample in a study of blood T cells in healthy people across ages. The second PCR ran about 6 to 11 cycles with a sample-barcoded 5' primer and J-beta primers. Each CDR3 protein is one row after TCRdb ran MiXCR on the 5' RACE reads. The repertoire holds over 750,000 distinct CDR3 sequences, with 25% as singletons. This sample was shared with a second study, whose subject was T cells of mothers and their children.

Sequencing used blood. All receptors come from a boy aged 5 to 17 in good health.

In its sample, this clonotype was seen a few times. This chain joins TRBV6-2 or TRBV6-3 and TRBJ2-5; D remains ambiguous. The closer fit of TRBJ2-7 to the DNA end suggests the J call may be wrong. Germline CDR1 is MNHEY and CDR2 is SVGEGT. The CDR3 spans 14 residues. The CDR3 loop is CASNVVLGMYEQYF. CDR3 sequence (DNA): TGTGCCAGCAACGTGGTGCTAGGAATGTACGAGCAGTACTTC.

Concerning this clonotype: One end of the junction fails to match germline, which may point to a read error. V is TRBV6-5 and J is TRBJ2-5; 8 bases fit TRBD2. This CDR3 is built from 14 residues. Germline loops: CDR1 MNHEY, CDR2 SVGAGI. The CDR3 sequence: CASSRFSREETQCF. In DNA, the CDR3 is TGTGCCAGCAGTCGCTTTTCGCGGGAGGAGACCCAGTGCTTC.

CDR3 in amino acids: CASSLYGFTNEKLFF. The DNA of the CDR3 is TGTGCCAGCAGCTTATACGGATTCACTAATGAAAAACTGTTTTTT. The rearrangement links TRBV7-2 to TRBJ1-4; D not resolved. Trimming removed 2 bases from V and 2 bases from J, with 9 bases in between. The CDR3 has 15 amino acids. Germline assignment: CDR1 SGHTA and CDR2 FQGNSA.

This clonotype was detected a few times. The CDR3 region is CASSQVGLAGGLWFF. DNA of the CDR3: TGCGCCAGCAGCCAAGTTGGACTAGCGGGAGGATTGTGGTTCTTC. The chain employs TRBV4-1 and TRBJ2-1, with 14 bases matching TRBD2. The V gene end was trimmed by 1 base and the J gene end by 15 bases; junction bases not matched to a gene: 8. This CDR3 is 15 amino acids long. The germline V gene encodes CDR1 MGHRA and CDR2 YSYEKL.

The chain carries TRBV5-1 and TRBJ2-3; D may be TRBD1 or TRBD2 (5 bases each). The V end lost 0 bases, the J end lost 0 bases, and 17 bases lay between the germline ends. CDR3 length equals 18 residues. CDR1 SGHRS and CDR2 YFSETQ come from the germline V gene. In DNA, the CDR3 is TGCGCCAGCAGCTTGGCCGGGACGGACACTTTCAGCACAGATACGCAGTATTTT. Translation gives CASSLAGTDTFSTDTQYF.

This clonotype turned up a few times. The rearrangement links TRBV4-3 to TRBJ1-5; D perhaps matches TRBD1 (6 bases). CDR3 size: 15 residues. The V gene lost 1 base and the J gene lost 3 bases, with 10 bases spanning the gap. Germline CDR1 LGHNA, CDR2 YSLEER. The CDR3 DNA reads TGCGCCAGCAGCCAAGTCACAGGGCACAATCAGCCCCAGCATTTT. Its protein product is CASSQVTGHNQPQHF.

In this sample, this clonotype is medium-sized. This chain uses TRBV11-2 with TRBJ2-7; 7 bases are a match to TRBD1. The junction had 8 bases not matched to a gene; V was cut back by 8 bases and J by 1 base. The CDR3 covers 14 residues. From germline, CDR1 is SGHAT and CDR2 FQNNGV. The chain's CDR3 is CASRGTGVSYEQYF. In nucleotides, the CDR3 is TGTGCCAGCCGGGGAACAGGGGTTTCCTACGAGCAGTACTTC.

The CDR3 coding sequence is TGCGCCAGCAGCACCTATTCGTACCAAGAGACCCAGTACTTC. This gives the protein CASSTYSYQETQYF. V is TRBV5-1 and J is TRBJ2-5; the D is unclear. V shed 4 bases and J shed 0 bases, with 10 bases lying between them. This CDR3 is built from 14 residues. Per germline, CDR1 SGHRS and CDR2 YFSETQ.

This rearrangement joins TRBV15 to TRBJ1-2, with TRBD1 matching 10 bases. V was clipped by 0 bases and J by 4 bases; unmatched bases: 5. Germline assignment: CDR1 LNHNV and CDR2 YYDKDF (reference sequence). The CDR3 has 16 residues. The CDR3 sequence is CATSREPGQGTYGYTF. CDR3 DNA: TGTGCCACCAGCAGAGAGCCGGGACAGGGGACCTATGGCTACACCTTC.

Details on this clonotype: Relative to the germline gene, one junction end is altered; a read error may explain this. The V gene is TRBV20-1, the J gene TRBJ2-2; a possible D gene is TRBD1 (5 bases). CDR1 is DFQATT and CDR2 is SNEGSKA in the germline V gene (reference sequence). The CDR3 spans 15 residues. CDR3 in amino acids: CSARDRQGWAGELFF. The CDR3 DNA reads TGTAGTGCTAGAGATCGCCAGGGCTGGGCCGGGGAGCTGTTTTTT.

This clonotype was seen a handful of times. CDR3 residues: CASSVGTSGYTGELFF. The CDR3 bases are TGTGCCAGCAGCGTCGGGACTAGCGGCTACACCGGGGAGCTGTTTTTT. The chain links TRBV9 to TRBJ2-2; 11 nucleotides match TRBD2. From germline, CDR1 is SGDLS and CDR2 YYNGEE. The CDR3 loop spans 16 amino acids. V lost 2 bases to trimming and J lost 3 bases; unmatched junction nucleotides: 3.

This clonotype showed up just a few times. The chain carries TRBV29-1 and TRBJ2-5, with D possibly TRBD2 on 5 matching bases. The J call may be mistaken, given a closer DNA end match to TRBJ2-1. The CDR3 consists of 12 residues. Germline lookup yields CDR1 SQVTM and CDR2 ANQGSEA. The DNA for the CDR3 is TGCAGCGTTGAAGATCGGGAAACTGAGCAGTTCTTC. Protein sequence: CSVEDRETEQFF.

The chain links TRBV18 to TRBJ2-5; D not resolved. Germline assignment: CDR1 KGHSH and CDR2 LQKENI. The germline V and J ends were trimmed by 2 bases and 5 bases, with 9 bases remaining between them. The CDR3 runs 13 residues. As DNA, the CDR3 is TGTGCCAGCTCACCAGGCCCTACGGAGACCCAGTACTTC. Its translation: CASSPGPTETQYF.

In nucleotides, the CDR3 is TGTGCCAGCAGTGAAGGCTCCGGACTAGGATTCTACGAGCAGTACTTC. Translated, it gives CASSEGSGLGFYEQYF. V is TRBV2 and J is TRBJ2-7, with 7 positions matching TRBD2. After removal of 1 base from V and 3 bases from J, the junction contained 9 bases not matched to a gene. CDR1 is SNHLY, CDR2 FYNNEI, per germline. CDR3 length: 16 residues.

CDR3 sequence reads: CASSFFPEVGYEQYF. DNA of the CDR3: TGTGCCAGCAGTTTTTTCCCGGAGGTGGGCTACGAGCAGTACTTC. The V gene is TRBV6-2 or TRBV6-3, the J gene TRBJ2-7, with D perhaps TRBD2 (5 bases). The CDR3 is made up of 15 amino acids. The V gene lost 4 bases and the J gene lost 3 bases, with 16 bases spanning the gap. Germline V gene data show CDR1 as MNHEY and CDR2 as SVGEGT.

The rearrangement joins TRBV2 to TRBJ2-3; D tentatively fits TRBD1 or TRBD2 (5 bases each). Germline loops: CDR1 SNHLY, CDR2 FYNNEI. The CDR3 is made up of 17 amino acids. V dropped 1 base and J dropped 4 bases, with 18 bases sitting between them. The CDR3, as DNA: TGTGCCAGCAGTGAAGAGGAGCAGGGAGTAACTCCAGATACGCAGTATTTT. Protein sequence: CASSEEEQGVTPDTQYF.

The gene calls are TRBV24-1 and TRBJ2-5, with TRBD2 as a possible D gene (7 bases). The tail of the sequence fits TRBJ2-1 better, so the J call may be wrong. Germline values: CDR1 KGHDR, CDR2 SFDVKD. The CDR3 spans 14 residues. The CDR3 here is CATSDVRGADEQFF. The CDR3 nucleotides read TGTGCCACCAGTGACGTTCGGGGGGCCGATGAGCAGTTCTTC.